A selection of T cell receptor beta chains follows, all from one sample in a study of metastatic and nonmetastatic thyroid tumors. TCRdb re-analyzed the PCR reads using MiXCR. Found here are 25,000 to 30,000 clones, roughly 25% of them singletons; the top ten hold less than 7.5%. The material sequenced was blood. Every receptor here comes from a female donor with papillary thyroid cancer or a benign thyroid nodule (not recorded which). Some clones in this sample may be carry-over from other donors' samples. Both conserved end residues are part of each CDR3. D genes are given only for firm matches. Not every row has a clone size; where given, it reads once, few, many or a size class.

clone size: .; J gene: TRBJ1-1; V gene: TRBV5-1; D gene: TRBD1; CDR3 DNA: TGCGCCAGCAGCTTGGGGGACAGGGTAGGGAACACTGAAGCTTTCTTT; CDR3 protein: CASSLGDRVGNTEAFF
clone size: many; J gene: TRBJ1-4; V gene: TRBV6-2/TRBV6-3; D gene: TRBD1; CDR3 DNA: TGTGCCAGCAGCCCCGGACAGGGGGAGCCTAATGAAAAACTGTTTTTT; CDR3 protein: CASSPGQGEPNEKLFF
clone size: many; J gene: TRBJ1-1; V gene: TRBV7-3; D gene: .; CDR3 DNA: TGTGCCAGCAGCCAACAGGGTCCGGGGCCTGCCACTGAAGCTTTCTTT; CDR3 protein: CASSQQGPGPATEAFF
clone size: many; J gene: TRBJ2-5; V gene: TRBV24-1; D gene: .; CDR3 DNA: TGTGCCACCAGTGATCCCGGGTCCCCGGGGGAGACCCAGTACTTC; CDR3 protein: CATSDPGSPGETQYF
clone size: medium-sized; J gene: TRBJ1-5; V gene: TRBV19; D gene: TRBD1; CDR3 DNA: TGTGCCAGTAGTATGGACAGGGGCGGGCATCAGCCCCAGCATTTT; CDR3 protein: CASSMDRGGHQPQHF
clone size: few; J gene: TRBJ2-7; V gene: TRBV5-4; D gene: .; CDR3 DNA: TGTGCCAGCAGCCCGTCCCCGGTACAGGGCTCCTACGAGCAGTACTTC; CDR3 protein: CASSPSPVQGSYEQYF
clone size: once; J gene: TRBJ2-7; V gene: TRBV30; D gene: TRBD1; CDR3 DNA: TGTGCCTGGAGTTCAGGGGGTTCTTACGAGCAGTACTTC; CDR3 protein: CAWSSGGSYEQYF
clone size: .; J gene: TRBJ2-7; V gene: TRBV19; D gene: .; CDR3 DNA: TGTGCCAGTAGTGCCACGACACGCTACGATCAGTACTTC; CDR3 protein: CASSATTRYDQYF
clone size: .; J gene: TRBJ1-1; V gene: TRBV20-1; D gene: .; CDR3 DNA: TGCAGTGCTAGAGACGCAGGGTTTCGCGGGATTAACACTGAAGCTTTCTTT; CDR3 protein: CSARDAGFRGINTEAFF
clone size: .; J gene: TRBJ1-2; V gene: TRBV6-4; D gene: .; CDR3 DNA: TGTGCCAGCAGGGAGGATGGCTACACCTTC; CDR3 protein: CASREDGYTF
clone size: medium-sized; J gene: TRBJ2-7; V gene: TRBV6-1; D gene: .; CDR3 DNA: TGTGCCAGCACTGTGCAGGTATCCTACGAGCAGTACTTC; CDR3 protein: CASTVQVSYEQYF
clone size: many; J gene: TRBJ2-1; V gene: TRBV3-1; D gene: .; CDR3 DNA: TGTGCCAGCAGCCAAGGCTTCAGGTCGGGAAATGAGCAGTTCTTC; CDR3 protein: CASSQGFRSGNEQFF
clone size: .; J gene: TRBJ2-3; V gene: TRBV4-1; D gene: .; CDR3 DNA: TGCGCCAGCAGCCAAGACACAGGGACAGATACGCAGTATTTT; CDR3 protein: CASSQDTGTDTQYF
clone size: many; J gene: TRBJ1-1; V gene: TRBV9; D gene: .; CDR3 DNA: TGTGCCAGCAGCCTAAAAGTGGCAGATAAGAACACTGAAGCTTTCTTT; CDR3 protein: CASSLKVADKNTEAFF
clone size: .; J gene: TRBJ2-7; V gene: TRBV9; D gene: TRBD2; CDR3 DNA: TGTGCCAGCAGGGGGACTAGCGGAAACTCCTACGAGCAGTACTTC; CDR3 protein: CASRGTSGNSYEQYF
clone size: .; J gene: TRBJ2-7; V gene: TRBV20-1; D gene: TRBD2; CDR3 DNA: TGCAGTGTTAGACCGGCGGGAGGAGTGCAGTACTTC; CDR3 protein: CSVRPAGGVQYF
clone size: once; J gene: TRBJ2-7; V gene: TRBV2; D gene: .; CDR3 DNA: TGTGCCAGCAGTGAAGTGGGTACGGTGATAACAGGCTCCGAGCAGTACTTC; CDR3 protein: CASSEVGTVITGSEQYF
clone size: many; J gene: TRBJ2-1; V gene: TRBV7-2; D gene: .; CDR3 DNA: TGTGCCAGCAGCTGGGTCATCTCCGGGGAGCAGTTCTTC; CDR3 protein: CASSWVISGEQFF
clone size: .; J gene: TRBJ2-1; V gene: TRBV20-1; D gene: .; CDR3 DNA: TGCAGTGCTAGAGCGTTAAACCTAGCCTACAATGAGCAGTTCTTC; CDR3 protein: CSARALNLAYNEQFF
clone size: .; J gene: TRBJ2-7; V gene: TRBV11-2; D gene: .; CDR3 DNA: TGTGCCAGCAGCTCACTCCATGGGGGCGAGCAGTACTTC; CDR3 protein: CASSSLHGGEQYF
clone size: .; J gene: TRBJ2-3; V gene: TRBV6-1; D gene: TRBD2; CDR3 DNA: TGTGCCAGCAGACTAGCGGGGGATACGCAGTATTTT; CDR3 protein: CASRLAGDTQYF
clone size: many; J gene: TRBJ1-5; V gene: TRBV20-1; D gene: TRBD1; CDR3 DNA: TGCAGTGCTAGAGTTCCGGACAGGGAAGGGAGTCAGCCCCAGCATTTT; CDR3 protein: CSARVPDREGSQPQHF
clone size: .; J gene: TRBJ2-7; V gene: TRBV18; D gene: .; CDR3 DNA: TGTGCCAGCTCACCCAACAGGGTAAGGGAGCAGTACTTC; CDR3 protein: CASSPNRVREQYF
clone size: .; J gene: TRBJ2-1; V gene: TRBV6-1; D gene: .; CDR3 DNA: TGTGCCAGCAGTATCGGCGAGGGCGCGCAGTTCTTC; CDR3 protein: CASSIGEGAQFF
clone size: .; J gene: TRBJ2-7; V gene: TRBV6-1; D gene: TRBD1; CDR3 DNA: TGTGCCAGCAGTGAAGAAATACAGGGGGCATACGAGCAGTACTTC; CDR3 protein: CASSEEIQGAYEQYF
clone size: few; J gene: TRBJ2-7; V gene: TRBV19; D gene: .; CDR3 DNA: TGTGCCAGTAGTATAGTTCCAGGGGAAGGTCAGTACTTC; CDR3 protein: CASSIVPGEGQYF
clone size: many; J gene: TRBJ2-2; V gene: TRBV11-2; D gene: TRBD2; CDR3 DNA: TGTGCCAGCAGCTTGCTTAGCGGGACTACCGGGGAGCTGTTTTTT; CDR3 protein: CASSLLSGTTGELFF
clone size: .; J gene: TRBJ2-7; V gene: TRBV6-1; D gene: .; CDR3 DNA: TGTGCCAGCAGTGAAGTCTGGGGGGAGTACTTC; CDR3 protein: CASSEVWGEYF
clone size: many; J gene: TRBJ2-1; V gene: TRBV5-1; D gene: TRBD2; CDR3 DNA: TGCGCCAGCAGCCCTGGGACTAGCGGGAGGTTAAATGAGCAGTTCTTC; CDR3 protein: CASSPGTSGRLNEQFF
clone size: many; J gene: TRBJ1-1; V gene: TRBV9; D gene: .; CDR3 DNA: TGTGCCAGCAGCGTAGAAGGTGGCGGGAACACTGAAGCTTTCTTT; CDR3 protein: CASSVEGGGNTEAFF
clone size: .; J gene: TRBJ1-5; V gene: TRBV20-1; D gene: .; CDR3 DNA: TGCAGTGTTCCAAGGGGTCAGCCCCAGCATTTT; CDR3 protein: CSVPRGQPQHF
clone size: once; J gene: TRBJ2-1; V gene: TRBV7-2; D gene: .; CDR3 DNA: TGTGCCAGCAGCTTAGTCGGAGAGGGGAATGAGCAGTTCTTC; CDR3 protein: CASSLVGEGNEQFF
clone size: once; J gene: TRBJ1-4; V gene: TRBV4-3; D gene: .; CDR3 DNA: TGCGCCAGCAGCCAAGATTGGCAGGGAGTAGAAGAGGTAAAACTGTTTTTT; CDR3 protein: CASSQDWQGVEEVKLFF
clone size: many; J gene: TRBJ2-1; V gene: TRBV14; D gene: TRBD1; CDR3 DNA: TGTGCCAGCAGCCAAGACAGGGGGCAAATGTACAATGAGCAGTTCTTC; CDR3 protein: CASSQDRGQMYNEQFF
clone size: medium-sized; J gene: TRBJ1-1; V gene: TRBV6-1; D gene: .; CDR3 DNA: TGTGCCAGCTATCGACCATCTGGGACTGAAGCTTTCTTT; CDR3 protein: CASYRPSGTEAFF